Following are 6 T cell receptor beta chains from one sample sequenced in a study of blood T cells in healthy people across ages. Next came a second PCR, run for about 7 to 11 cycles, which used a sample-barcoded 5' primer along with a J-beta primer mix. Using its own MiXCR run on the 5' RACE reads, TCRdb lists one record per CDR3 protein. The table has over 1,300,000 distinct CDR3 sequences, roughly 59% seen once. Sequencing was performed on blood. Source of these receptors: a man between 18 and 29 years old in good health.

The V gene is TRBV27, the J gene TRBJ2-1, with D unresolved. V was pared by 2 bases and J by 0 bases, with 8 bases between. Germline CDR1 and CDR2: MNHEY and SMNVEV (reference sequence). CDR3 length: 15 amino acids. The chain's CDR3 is CASSLGVYSYNEQFF. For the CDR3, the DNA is TGTGCCAGCAGTTTAGGAGTATACTCCTACAATGAGCAGTTCTTC.

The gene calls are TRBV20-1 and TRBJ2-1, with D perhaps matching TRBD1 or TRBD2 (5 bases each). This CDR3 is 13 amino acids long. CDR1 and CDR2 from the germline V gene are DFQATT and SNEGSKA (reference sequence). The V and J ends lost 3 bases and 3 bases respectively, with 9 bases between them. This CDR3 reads CSASGDVYNEQFF. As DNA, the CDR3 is TGCAGTGCTAGCGGGGACGTCTACAATGAGCAGTTCTTC.

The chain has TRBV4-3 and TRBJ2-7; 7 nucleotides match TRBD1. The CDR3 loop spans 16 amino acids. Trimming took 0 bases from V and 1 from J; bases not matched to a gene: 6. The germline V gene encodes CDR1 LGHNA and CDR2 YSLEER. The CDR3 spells CASSQDATGKSYEQYF. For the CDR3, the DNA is TGCGCCAGCAGCCAAGATGCGACAGGGAAGTCCTACGAGCAGTACTTC.

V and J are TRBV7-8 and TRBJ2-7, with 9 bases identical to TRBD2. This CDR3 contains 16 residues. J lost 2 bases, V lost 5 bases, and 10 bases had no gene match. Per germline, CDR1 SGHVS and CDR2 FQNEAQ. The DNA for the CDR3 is TGTGCCAGCAGCCAGAGCACTAGCGGGCCAACCTACGAGCAGTACTTC. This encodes CASSQSTSGPTYEQYF. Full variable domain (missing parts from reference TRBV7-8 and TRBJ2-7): GAGVSQSPRYKVAKRGQDVALRCDPISGHVSLFWYQQALGQGPEFLTYFQNEAQLDKSGLPSDRFFAERPEGSVSTLKIQRTQQEDSAVYLCASSQSTSGPTYEQYFGPGTRLTVT.

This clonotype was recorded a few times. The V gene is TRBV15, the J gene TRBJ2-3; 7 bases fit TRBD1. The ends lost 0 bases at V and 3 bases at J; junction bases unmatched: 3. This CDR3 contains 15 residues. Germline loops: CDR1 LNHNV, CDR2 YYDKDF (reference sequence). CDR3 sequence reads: CATSRDGTATDTQYF. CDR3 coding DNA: TGTGCCACCAGCAGAGATGGGACAGCAACAGATACGCAGTATTTT.

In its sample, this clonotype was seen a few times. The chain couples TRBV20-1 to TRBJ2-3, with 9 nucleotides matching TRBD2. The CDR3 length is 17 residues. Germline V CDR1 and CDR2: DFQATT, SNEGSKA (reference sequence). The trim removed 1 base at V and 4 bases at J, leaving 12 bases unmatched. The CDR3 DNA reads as TGCAGTGCTAGAGGTTACAGTGCTAGCGGGGTCTCAGATACGCAGTATTTT. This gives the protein CSARGYSASGVSDTQYF.